This TCR beta chain was sequenced for a study of human T cells and chemical hapten exposure. Overall study findings and caveats: Expanded TCRs grouped into significantly more large CDR3 similarity clusters than controls produced. TCRs above 1 in 1000 frequency stayed constant with DPC sensitization.

V was pared by 4 bases and J by 4 bases, with 16 bases between. The CDR3 is 15 amino acids. The germline V gene encodes CDR1 SGHAT and CDR2 FQNNGV. Unique molecular identifiers were affixed to discrete cDNA molecules within the library. Using its own MiXCR run on the RACE reads, TCRdb lists one record per CDR3 protein. Of 95,000 to 150,000 distinct CDR3 sequences in the sample, 13% were seen once. Ten or more counts support this clonotype. What it binds is not known. Noted time point: pre-sensitization, week 0. Treatment: therapeutic diphenylcyclopropenone sensitization with weekly scalp DPC. Sequencing used whole blood, obtained in connection with sensitization to the hapten diphenylcyclopropenone (DPC). The TCR sequence derives from a woman aged 18-29 years with alopecia areata. Some clones in this sample may be carry-over from other donors' samples. This rearrangement joins TRBV11-2 to TRBJ1-1, with D possibly being TRBD1 (5 bases). DNA for the CDR3: TGTGCCAGCAGCTGGGGACTTGAGCTTCCCACTGAAGCTTTCTTT. Its protein is CASSWGLELPTEAFF.